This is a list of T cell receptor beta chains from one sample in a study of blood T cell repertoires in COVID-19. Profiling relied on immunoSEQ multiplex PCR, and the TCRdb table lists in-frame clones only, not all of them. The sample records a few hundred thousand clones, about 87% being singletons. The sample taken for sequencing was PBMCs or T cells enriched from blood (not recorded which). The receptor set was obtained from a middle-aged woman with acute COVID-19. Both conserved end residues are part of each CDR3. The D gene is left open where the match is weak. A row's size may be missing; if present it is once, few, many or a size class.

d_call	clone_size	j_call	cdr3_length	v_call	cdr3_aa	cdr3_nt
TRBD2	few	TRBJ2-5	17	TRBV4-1	CASSHSTGAGGQETQYF	TGCGCCAGCAGCCATTCAACAGGAGCGGGGGGCCAAGAGACCCAGTACTTC
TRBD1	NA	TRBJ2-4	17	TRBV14	CASSRDSSLLAKNIQYF	TGTGCCAGCAGTCGGGACAGTTCACTCCTAGCCAAAAACATTCAGTACTTC
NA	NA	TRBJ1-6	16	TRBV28	CASSLTPGFRNSPLHF	TGTGCCAGCAGTTTAACGCCAGGGTTCCGTAATTCACCCCTCCACTTT
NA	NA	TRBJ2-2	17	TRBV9	CASSVDGKIPRVGELFF	TGTGCCAGCAGCGTCGACGGAAAGATCCCCCGGGTCGGGGAGCTGTTTTTT
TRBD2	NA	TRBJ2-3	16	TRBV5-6	CASSSTSGRKADTQYF	TGTGCCAGCAGCTCGACTAGCGGGAGGAAGGCAGATACGCAGTATTTT
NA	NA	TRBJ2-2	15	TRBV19	CASSIRAGNPGELFF	TGTGCCAGTAGTATACGAGCAGGGAACCCCGGGGAGCTGTTTTTT
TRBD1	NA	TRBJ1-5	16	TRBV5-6	CASSGDRGLGNQPQHF	TGTGCCAGCAGTGGCGACAGGGGGCTTGGCAATCAGCCCCAGCATTTT
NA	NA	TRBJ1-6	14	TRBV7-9	CASSLGSGNSPLHF	TGTGCCAGCAGCTTAGGTTCCGGGAATTCACCCCTCCACTTT
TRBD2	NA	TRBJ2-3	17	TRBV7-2	CASSLVGTSGVTDTQYF	TGTGCCAGCAGCTTAGTGGGGACTAGCGGGGTCACAGATACGCAGTATTTT
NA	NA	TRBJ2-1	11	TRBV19	CASRSVVEQFF	TGTGCCAGTCGTTCGGTGGTTGAGCAGTTCTTC
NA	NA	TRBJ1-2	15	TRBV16	CASSLGQGSNYGYTF	TGTGCCAGCAGCCTTGGGCAGGGAAGCAACTATGGCTACACCTTC
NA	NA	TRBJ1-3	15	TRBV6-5	CASTQRRSAGNTIYF	TGTGCCAGCACTCAACGGCGGTCGGCAGGAAACACCATATATTTT
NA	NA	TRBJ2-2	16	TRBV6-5	CASSYLGGLNTGELFF	TGTGCCAGCAGTTACTTGGGGGGGCTGAACACCGGGGAGCTGTTTTTT
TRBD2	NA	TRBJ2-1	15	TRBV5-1	CASSELAGVGNEQFF	TGCGCCAGCAGCGAACTAGCGGGAGTGGGCAATGAGCAGTTCTTC
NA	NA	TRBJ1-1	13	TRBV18	CASSQTGNTEAFF	TGTGCCAGCTCACAGACAGGGAACACTGAAGCTTTCTTT
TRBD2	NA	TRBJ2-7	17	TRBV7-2	CASRIAAGGLLDYEQYF	TGTGCCAGCAGGATAGCGGCGGGGGGGCTTTTAGACTACGAGCAGTACTTC
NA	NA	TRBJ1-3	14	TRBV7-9	CASSPYRVGNTIYF	TGTGCCAGCAGTCCGTACAGGGTTGGAAACACCATATATTTT
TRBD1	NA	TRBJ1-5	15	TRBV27	CASSNRGLSNQPQHF	TGTGCCAGCAGTAACAGGGGCCTTAGCAATCAGCCCCAGCATTTT
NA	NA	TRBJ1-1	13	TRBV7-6	CASSAGGDTEAFF	TGTGCCAGCAGCGCCGGAGGGGACACTGAAGCTTTCTTT
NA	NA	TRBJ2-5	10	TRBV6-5	CASNKETQYF	TGTGCCAGCAATAAAGAGACCCAGTACTTC
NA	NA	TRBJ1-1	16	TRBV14	CASSPLGRTENTEAFF	TGTGCCAGCAGCCCCCTAGGGAGGACCGAGAACACTGAAGCTTTCTTT
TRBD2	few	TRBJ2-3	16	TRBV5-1	CASTPGAGKSTDTQYF	TGCGCCAGCACCCCCGGAGCGGGGAAGAGCACAGATACGCAGTATTTT
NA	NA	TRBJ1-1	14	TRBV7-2	CASSLGQANTEAFF	TGTGCCAGCAGCTTAGGACAGGCTAACACTGAAGCTTTCTTT
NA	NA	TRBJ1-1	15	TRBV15	CATSRGGTTNTEAFF	TGTGCCACCAGCAGAGGAGGGACAACGAACACTGAAGCTTTCTTT
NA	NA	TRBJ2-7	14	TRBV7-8	CASSLRQKFYEQYF	TGTGCCAGCAGCTTACGACAGAAGTTTTACGAGCAGTACTTC
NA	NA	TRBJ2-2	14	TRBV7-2	CASSWDLSTGELFF	TGTGCCAGCAGCTGGGACTTGAGCACCGGGGAGCTGTTTTTT
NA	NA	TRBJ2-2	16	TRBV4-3	CASSYLTGLGTGELFF	TGCGCCAGCAGCTATTTAACAGGGCTAGGTACCGGGGAGCTGTTTTTT
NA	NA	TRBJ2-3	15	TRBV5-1	CASSLASPPADTQYF	TGCGCCAGCAGCTTGGCCAGTCCGCCCGCAGATACGCAGTATTTT
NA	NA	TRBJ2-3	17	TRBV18	CASSPTPTSLSTDTQYF	TGTGCCAGCTCGCCTACGCCGACTAGTCTGAGCACAGATACGCAGTATTTT
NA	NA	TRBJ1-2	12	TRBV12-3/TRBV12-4	CASSWTSYGYTF	TGTGCCAGCAGTTGGACATCTTATGGCTACACCTTC
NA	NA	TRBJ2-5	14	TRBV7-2	CASRPDSSWETQYF	TGTGCCAGCAGGCCCGACTCTTCTTGGGAGACCCAGTACTTC
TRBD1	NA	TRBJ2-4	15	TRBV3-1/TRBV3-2	CASSQPQGLENIQYF	TGTGCCAGCAGCCAACCACAGGGGTTGGAAAACATTCAGTACTTC
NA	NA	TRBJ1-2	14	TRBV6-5	CASSYSIGVYGYTF	TGTGCCAGCAGTTACTCAATAGGGGTCTATGGCTACACCTTC
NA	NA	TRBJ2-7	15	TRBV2	CASLRSPHQSYEQYF	TGTGCCAGCCTGAGGTCTCCCCACCAATCCTACGAGCAGTACTTC
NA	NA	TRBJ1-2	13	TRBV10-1	CASSGDTRSGYTF	TGCGCCAGCAGTGGGGACACGAGGTCGGGCTACACCTTC
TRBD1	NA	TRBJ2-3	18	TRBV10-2	CASSESGTGSPGTDTQYF	TGCGCCAGCAGTGAGTCCGGGACAGGGTCCCCGGGGACAGATACGCAGTATTTT
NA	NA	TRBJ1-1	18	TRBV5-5	CASSYNTGRVGDNTEAFF	TGTGCCAGCAGCTATAATACAGGGCGGGTAGGGGATAACACTGAAGCTTTCTTT
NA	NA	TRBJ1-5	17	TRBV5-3	CARSPTPRGLEGGPQHF	TGTGCCAGAAGCCCGACGCCACGTGGTCTAGAAGGGGGGCCCCAGCATTTT
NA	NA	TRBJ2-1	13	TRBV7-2	CASSARSGPEKFF	TGTGCCAGCAGCGCAAGATCAGGGCCCGAGAAGTTCTTC
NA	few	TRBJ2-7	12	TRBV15	CATSGQSYEQYF	TGTGCCACCAGTGGGCAGTCCTACGAGCAGTACTTC
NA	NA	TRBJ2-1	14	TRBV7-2	CASSLAGAYNEQFF	TGTGCCAGCAGCTTAGCGGGAGCATACAATGAGCAGTTCTTC
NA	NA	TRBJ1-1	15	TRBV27	CASSFDRRMNTEAFF	TGTGCCAGCAGTTTCGACAGAAGAATGAACACTGAAGCTTTCTTT
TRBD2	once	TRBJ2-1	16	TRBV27	CASSLSGTSGIGEQFF	TGTGCCAGCAGTTTATCCGGGACTAGCGGGATCGGTGAGCAGTTCTTC
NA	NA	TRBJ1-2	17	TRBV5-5	CASSPNQIDRLLYGYTF	TGTGCCAGCAGCCCTAACCAAATCGACAGGCTTCTTTATGGCTACACCTTC
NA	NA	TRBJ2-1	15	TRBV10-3	CAISVSTVPLNEQFF	TGTGCCATCAGTGTGTCCACAGTACCTCTCAATGAGCAGTTCTTC
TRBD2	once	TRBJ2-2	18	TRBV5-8	CASSLLGLADPGAGELFF	TGTGCCAGCAGCCTCTTGGGACTAGCGGACCCGGGGGCCGGGGAGCTGTTTTTT
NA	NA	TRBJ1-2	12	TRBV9	CASSVLGDGYTF	TGTGCCAGCAGCGTGTTAGGGGATGGCTACACCTTC
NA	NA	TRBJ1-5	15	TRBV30	CAWSTSPQGMQPQHF	TGTGCCTGGAGTACCTCTCCCCAGGGGATGCAGCCCCAGCATTTT
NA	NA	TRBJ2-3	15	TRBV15	CATSRDSGSRDTQYF	TGTGCCACCAGCAGAGATTCGGGGTCAAGAGATACGCAGTATTTT
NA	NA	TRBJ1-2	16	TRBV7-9	CASSLDSGTRLYGYTF	TGTGCCAGCAGCTTAGATTCGGGGACACGGCTCTATGGCTACACCTTC